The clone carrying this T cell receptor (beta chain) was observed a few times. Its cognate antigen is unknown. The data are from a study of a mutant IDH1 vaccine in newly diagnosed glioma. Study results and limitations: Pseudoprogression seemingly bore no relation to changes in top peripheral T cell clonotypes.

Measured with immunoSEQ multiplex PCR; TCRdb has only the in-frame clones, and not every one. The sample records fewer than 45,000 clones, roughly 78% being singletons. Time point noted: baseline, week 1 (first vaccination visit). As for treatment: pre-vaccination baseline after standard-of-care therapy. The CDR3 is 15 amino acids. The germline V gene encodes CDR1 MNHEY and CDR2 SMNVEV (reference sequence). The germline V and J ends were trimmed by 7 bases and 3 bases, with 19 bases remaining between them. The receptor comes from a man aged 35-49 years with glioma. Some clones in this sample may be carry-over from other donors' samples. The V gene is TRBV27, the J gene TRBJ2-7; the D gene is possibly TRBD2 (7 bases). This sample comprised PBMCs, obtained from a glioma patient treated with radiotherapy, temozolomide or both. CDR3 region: CASTLAGAGIYEQYF. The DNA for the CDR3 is TGTGCCAGCACTTTGGCGGGGGCGGGCATCTACGAGCAGTACTTC.